The 2 T cell receptor beta chains presented below share a single source sample, sequenced in a study of CXCR3-negative and CXCR3-positive naive CD8 T cells. Broader study findings: CXCR3-expressing naive cells carried TRB CDR3s more hydrophobic than those of CXCR3-negative naive cells.

For these receptors, no antigen is known. UMI-tagged TRB cDNA libraries were built via 5' RACE. TCRdb reanalyzed the 5' RACE reads, giving one entry per CDR3 protein sequence and no DNA. Its table lists about 150,000 distinct CDR3 sequences. The material sequenced was naive CXCR3+ CD8+ T cells from blood. The subset here: CD45RO-CCR7+CD27+CD95- naive CD8+ T cells expressing CXCR3 (TNR3+). The origin of the receptors is a human donor in good health. Some clones in this sample may be carry-over from other donors' samples.

The chain is built from TRBV5-1 and TRBJ1-6. This CDR3 is built from 14 residues. CDR1 SGHRS and CDR2 YFSETQ come from the germline V gene. Here the CDR3 reads CASSLAGLNSPLHF.

V gene TRBV9 combines with J gene TRBJ1-5. The CDR3 runs 14 residues. Germline-derived CDR1 and CDR2 are SGDLS and YYNGEE. CDR3 in amino acids: CASSVAPTRQPQHF.